A selection of T cell receptor beta chains follows, all from one sample in a study of shared clonotypes between healthy human individuals. Generated by immunoSEQ multiplex PCR, the TCRdb table keeps only in-frame clones and is missing some. The sample lists some 700,000 clones, less than 95% seen once, with less than 40% in the top ten. The sample was memory CD8+ T cells from PBMCs. The receptor source for this set is a man in his late teens or twenties in good health. Some clones in this sample may be carry-over from other donors' samples. The CDR3 runs from the conserved cysteine through the conserved F or W. Fields, in order: D gene, V gene, J gene, clone size, CDR3 DNA, CDR3 protein. D genes are given only for firm matches. Rows may omit the clone size; those that give it use once, few, many or a size class.

d_gene: NA; v_gene: TRBV5-4; j_gene: TRBJ1-1; abundance: NA; CDR3nt: TGTGCCAGCAGCTTTAGCGGGGAATCCTCTGAAGCTTTCTTT; CDR3aa: CASSFSGESSEAFF
d_gene: NA; v_gene: TRBV7-9; j_gene: TRBJ2-1; abundance: NA; CDR3nt: TGTGCCAGCAGGCCTTTTGAGCGGGACAAGTATTCTCAGTTCTTC; CDR3aa: CASRPFERDKYSQFF
d_gene: NA; v_gene: TRBV28; j_gene: TRBJ1-1; abundance: few; CDR3nt: TGTGCCAGCAGCCCGTACGGTGGGATTAACACTGAAGCTTTCTTT; CDR3aa: CASSPYGGINTEAFF
d_gene: NA; v_gene: TRBV4-1; j_gene: TRBJ1-3; abundance: NA; CDR3nt: TGCGCCAGCAGCCAAGGGCGGGTCGTGGGCTCTGGAAACACCATATATTTT; CDR3aa: CASSQGRVVGSGNTIYF
d_gene: NA; v_gene: TRBV6-1; j_gene: TRBJ1-2; abundance: NA; CDR3nt: TGTGCCAGCAGTGCCCCCTCCCCCGTGGTCGGTCTCACCTTC; CDR3aa: CASSAPSPVVGLTF
d_gene: TRBD1; v_gene: TRBV28; j_gene: TRBJ2-7; abundance: NA; CDR3nt: TGTGCCAGCAGTTCGGACAGGGAAGGGATAGGCTACGAGCAGTACTTC; CDR3aa: CASSSDREGIGYEQYF
d_gene: TRBD2; v_gene: TRBV29-1; j_gene: TRBJ2-7; abundance: NA; CDR3nt: TGCAGCGTTGGGGGAACTAGCGGGAGGCCCTACGAGCAGTACTTC; CDR3aa: CSVGGTSGRPYEQYF
d_gene: TRBD2; v_gene: TRBV28; j_gene: TRBJ2-3; abundance: NA; CDR3nt: TGTGCCAGCATCTGGGGGACTAGCGGCACAGATACGCAGTATTTT; CDR3aa: CASIWGTSGTDTQYF
d_gene: TRBD2; v_gene: TRBV7-8; j_gene: TRBJ2-7; abundance: NA; CDR3nt: TGTGCCAGCAGCTCCTCGGGTGCGGGAGCAAAGTACGAGCAGTACTTC; CDR3aa: CASSSSGAGAKYEQYF
d_gene: NA; v_gene: TRBV9; j_gene: TRBJ2-2; abundance: NA; CDR3nt: TGTGCCAGCAGCGTAGAATGGGGGTCCACCGGGGAGCTGTTTTTT; CDR3aa: CASSVEWGSTGELFF
d_gene: NA; v_gene: TRBV27; j_gene: TRBJ1-1; abundance: NA; CDR3nt: TGTGCCAGCAGTTTCACCGACAGTACTACTGAAGCTTTCTTT; CDR3aa: CASSFTDSTTEAFF
d_gene: TRBD2; v_gene: TRBV7-9; j_gene: TRBJ2-1; abundance: NA; CDR3nt: TGTGCCAGCAGCCCCTGGGCGGGAGGGCCTTCTCCTGAGCAGTTCTTC; CDR3aa: CASSPWAGGPSPEQFF
d_gene: NA; v_gene: TRBV13; j_gene: TRBJ2-7; abundance: NA; CDR3nt: TGTGCCAGCAGCACCGGGGAGGACCTCGAGCAGTACTTC; CDR3aa: CASSTGEDLEQYF
d_gene: TRBD1; v_gene: TRBV5-1; j_gene: TRBJ2-7; abundance: NA; CDR3nt: TGCGCCAGCAGCCATCTGCCGGGACAGACAGACGAGCAGTACTTC; CDR3aa: CASSHLPGQTDEQYF
d_gene: NA; v_gene: TRBV7-3; j_gene: TRBJ2-2; abundance: NA; CDR3nt: TGTGCCAGCAGCCTAACCGGGGCTAGCGTGGCGAACACCGGGGAGCTGTTTTTT; CDR3aa: CASSLTGASVANTGELFF
d_gene: TRBD2; v_gene: TRBV7-3; j_gene: TRBJ2-1; abundance: NA; CDR3nt: TGTGCCAGCAGCCCTTCGACAGGGAATAGCGGGAGGTTGGTGGACGAGCAGTTCTTC; CDR3aa: CASSPSTGNSGRLVDEQFF
d_gene: TRBD2; v_gene: TRBV5-4; j_gene: TRBJ2-1; abundance: NA; CDR3nt: TGTGCCAGCCTTTGGCGGGAGAACAATGAGCAGTTCTTC; CDR3aa: CASLWRENNEQFF
d_gene: TRBD2; v_gene: TRBV19; j_gene: TRBJ2-1; abundance: NA; CDR3nt: TGTGCCAGTAGTTCTAGCGGGAGGGTTTATGAGCAGTTCTTC; CDR3aa: CASSSSGRVYEQFF
d_gene: TRBD1; v_gene: TRBV4-2; j_gene: TRBJ1-1; abundance: NA; CDR3nt: TGTGCCAGCAGCCAAGATCATAGGGGGCTGACTGAAGCTTTCTTT; CDR3aa: CASSQDHRGLTEAFF
d_gene: NA; v_gene: TRBV27; j_gene: TRBJ2-7; abundance: once; CDR3nt: TGTGCCAGCAGTTCCCCCAGTTGGGGCCCGGGCATTCAGGAGCAGTACTTC; CDR3aa: CASSSPSWGPGIQEQYF
d_gene: NA; v_gene: TRBV7-9; j_gene: TRBJ2-5; abundance: NA; CDR3nt: TGTGCCAGCCAGGGCTTAGAGACCCAGTACTTC; CDR3aa: CASQGLETQYF
d_gene: TRBD2; v_gene: TRBV5-6; j_gene: TRBJ2-3; abundance: few; CDR3nt: TGTGCCAGCAGCGGGTCGACTAGCGGGAGAACAGATACGCAGTATTTT; CDR3aa: CASSGSTSGRTDTQYF
d_gene: NA; v_gene: TRBV28; j_gene: TRBJ2-5; abundance: NA; CDR3nt: TGTGCCAGCGGCGAAGCGGGCCAAGAGACCCAGTACTTC; CDR3aa: CASGEAGQETQYF
d_gene: TRBD2; v_gene: TRBV7-2; j_gene: TRBJ2-3; abundance: NA; CDR3nt: TGTGCCAGCAGCGCGGGACTAGCGGGAGCCCTCCGCACAGATACGCAGTATTTT; CDR3aa: CASSAGLAGALRTDTQYF
d_gene: NA; v_gene: TRBV4-1; j_gene: TRBJ2-1; abundance: NA; CDR3nt: TGCGCCAGCAGCCCGCCCCCGACGTTAGCCAATGAGCAGTTCTTC; CDR3aa: CASSPPPTLANEQFF
d_gene: TRBD1; v_gene: TRBV7-2; j_gene: TRBJ2-7; abundance: NA; CDR3nt: TGTGCCAGCAGCTTAGGACAATCAATTGGGACAGGGAGCTCCTACGAGCAGTACTTC; CDR3aa: CASSLGQSIGTGSSYEQYF
d_gene: TRBD1; v_gene: TRBV7-8; j_gene: TRBJ1-2; abundance: NA; CDR3nt: TGTGCCAGCAGCTTAGCCCAGGGGGCTAACTATGGCTACACCTTC; CDR3aa: CASSLAQGANYGYTF
d_gene: NA; v_gene: TRBV10-2; j_gene: TRBJ1-5; abundance: NA; CDR3nt: TGCGCCAGCAGTGAGTCGTGGGTAGGAAGCAATCAGCCCCAGCATTTT; CDR3aa: CASSESWVGSNQPQHF
d_gene: NA; v_gene: TRBV30; j_gene: TRBJ2-5; abundance: NA; CDR3nt: TGTGCCCTATACTACAGGAGGGAAAGGGCAGAGACCCAGTACTTC; CDR3aa: CALYYRRERAETQYF
d_gene: NA; v_gene: TRBV7-9; j_gene: TRBJ1-1; abundance: NA; CDR3nt: TGTGCCAGCAGCTTAGAGGTGGTGGCTGAAGCTTTCTTT; CDR3aa: CASSLEVVAEAFF
d_gene: TRBD2; v_gene: TRBV6-5; j_gene: TRBJ2-7; abundance: NA; CDR3nt: TGTGCCAGCAGTTACCGACTAGCGGGAGGGTTCGAGCAGTACTTC; CDR3aa: CASSYRLAGGFEQYF
d_gene: TRBD1; v_gene: TRBV7-8; j_gene: TRBJ2-2; abundance: NA; CDR3nt: TGTGCCAGCAGCTTCTGGACAGGAGCGAACACCGGGGAGCTGTTTTTT; CDR3aa: CASSFWTGANTGELFF
d_gene: NA; v_gene: TRBV21-1; j_gene: TRBJ1-2; abundance: NA; CDR3nt: TGTGCCACTAAGCCGGGACAGCGTGTCTATGGCTACACCTTC; CDR3aa: CATKPGQRVYGYTF
d_gene: NA; v_gene: TRBV7-9; j_gene: TRBJ2-3; abundance: NA; CDR3nt: TGTGCCAGCAGCTTAGAATGGGATACGCAGTATTTT; CDR3aa: CASSLEWDTQYF
d_gene: TRBD1; v_gene: TRBV6-5; j_gene: TRBJ2-6; abundance: NA; CDR3nt: TGTGCCAGCAGTTACACGACAGGGGGCAACGTCCTGACTTTC; CDR3aa: CASSYTTGGNVLTF